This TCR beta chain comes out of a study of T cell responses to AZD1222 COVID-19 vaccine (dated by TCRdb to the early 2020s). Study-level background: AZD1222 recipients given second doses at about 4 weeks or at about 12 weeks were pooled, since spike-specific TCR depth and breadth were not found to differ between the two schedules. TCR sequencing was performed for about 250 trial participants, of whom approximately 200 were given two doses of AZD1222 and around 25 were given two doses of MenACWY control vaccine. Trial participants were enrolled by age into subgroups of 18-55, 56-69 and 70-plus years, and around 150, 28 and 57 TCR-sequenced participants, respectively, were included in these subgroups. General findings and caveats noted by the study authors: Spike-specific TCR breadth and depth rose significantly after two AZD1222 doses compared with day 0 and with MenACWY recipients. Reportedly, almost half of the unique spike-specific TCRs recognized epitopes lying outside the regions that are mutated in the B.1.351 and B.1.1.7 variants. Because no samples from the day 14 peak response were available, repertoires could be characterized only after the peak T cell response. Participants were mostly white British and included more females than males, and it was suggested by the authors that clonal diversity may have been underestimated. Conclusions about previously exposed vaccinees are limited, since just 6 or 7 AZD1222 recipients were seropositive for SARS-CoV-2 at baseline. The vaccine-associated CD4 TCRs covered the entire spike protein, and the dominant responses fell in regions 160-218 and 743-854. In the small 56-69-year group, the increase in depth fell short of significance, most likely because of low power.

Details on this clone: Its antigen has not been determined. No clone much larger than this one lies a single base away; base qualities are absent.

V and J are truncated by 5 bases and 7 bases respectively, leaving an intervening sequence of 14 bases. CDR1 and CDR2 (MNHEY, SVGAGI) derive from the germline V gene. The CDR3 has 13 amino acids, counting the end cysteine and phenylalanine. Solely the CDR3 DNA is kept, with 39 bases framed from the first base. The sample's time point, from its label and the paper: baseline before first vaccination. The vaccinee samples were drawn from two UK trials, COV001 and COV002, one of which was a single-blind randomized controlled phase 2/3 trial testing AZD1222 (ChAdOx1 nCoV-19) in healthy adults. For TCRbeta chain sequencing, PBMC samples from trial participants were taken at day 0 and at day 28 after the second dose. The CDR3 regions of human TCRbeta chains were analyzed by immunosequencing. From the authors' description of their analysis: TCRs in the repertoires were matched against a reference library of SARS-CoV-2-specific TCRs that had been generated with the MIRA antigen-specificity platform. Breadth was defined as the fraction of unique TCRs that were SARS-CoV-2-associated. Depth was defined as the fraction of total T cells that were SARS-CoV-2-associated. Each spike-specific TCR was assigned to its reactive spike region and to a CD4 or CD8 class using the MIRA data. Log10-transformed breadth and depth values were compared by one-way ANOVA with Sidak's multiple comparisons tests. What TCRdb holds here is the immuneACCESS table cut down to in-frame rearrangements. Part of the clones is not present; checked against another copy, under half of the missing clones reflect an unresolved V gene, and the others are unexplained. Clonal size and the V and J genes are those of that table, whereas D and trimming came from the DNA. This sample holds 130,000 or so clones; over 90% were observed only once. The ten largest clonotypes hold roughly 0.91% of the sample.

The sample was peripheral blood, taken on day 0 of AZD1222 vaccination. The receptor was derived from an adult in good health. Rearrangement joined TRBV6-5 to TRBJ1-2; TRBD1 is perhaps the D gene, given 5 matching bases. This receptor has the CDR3 CASSTRALGGYTF. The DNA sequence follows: TGTGCCAGCAGTACCAGGGCTCTAGGTGGCTACACCTTC.